Shown below are 4 T cell receptor beta chains from a single sample sequenced in a study of PD-1 blockade in classical Hodgkin lymphoma. Time point: cycle 4 day 1 (C4D1), after 5 to 7 weeks of nivolumab. Relapses following autologous stem cell transplantation were seen in all patients, with brentuximab vedotin exposure varying. Using immunoSEQ multiplex PCR, the repertoire was profiled, and TCRdb retains in-frame clones only, with some absent. Altogether approximately 65,000 clones are present, just over 90% being singletons, with the ten largest covering around 8%. Sequenced here: peripheral blood mononuclear cells (PBMCs), sampled before the fourth cycle of nivolumab. The source is a human donor with classical Hodgkin lymphoma.

This clone was found once. The chain is built from TRBV6-5 and TRBJ2-7, with TRBD1 matching 9 bases. The germline V gene encodes CDR1 MNHEY and CDR2 SVGAGI. Unmatched junction bases numbered 9, after V lost 6 bases and J lost 3 bases. The CDR3 is 15 amino acids. The DNA of the CDR3 is TGTGCCAGCAGGCATAACAGGGGGCCGAACTACGAGCAGTACTTC. Translated, it gives CASRHNRGPNYEQYF.

The chain couples TRBV5-1 to TRBJ2-7, with TRBD2 as a possible D gene (6 bases). This CDR3 is 13 amino acids long. The V and J ends lost 2 bases and 4 bases respectively, with 10 bases between them. Germline CDR1 is SGHRS and CDR2 is YFSETQ. The CDR3 DNA sequence: TGCGCCAGCAGCTTAGGGACTCAGTACGAGCAGTACTTC. Its translation is CASSLGTQYEQYF.

V and J are TRBV6-1 and TRBJ2-7; TRBD1 agrees at 7 bases. Trimming cost V 6 bases and J 3 bases; bases outside gene matches: 8. Germline V lookup: CDR1 MNHNS, CDR2 SASEGT. This CDR3 has 14 residues. For the CDR3, the DNA is TGTGCCAGCAGCCGACCGGGACAGAACTACGAGCAGTACTTC. Encoded protein: CASSRPGQNYEQYF.

The rearrangement uses TRBV9 and TRBJ2-7, with 10 bases that match TRBD1. This CDR3 contains 17 residues. After removal of 2 bases from V and 2 bases from J, the junction contained 10 bases not matched to a gene. CDR1 and CDR2 from the germline V gene are SGDLS and YYNGEE. CDR3 nucleotides: TGTGCCAGCAGCGTCGCCCCGGCGGACAGGGGGGCCTACGAGCAGTACTTC. Protein product: CASSVAPADRGAYEQYF. Based on the CDR3 plus reference TRBV9 and TRBJ2-7, the full variable domain is DSGVTQTPKHLITATGQRVTLRCSPRSGDLSVYWYQQSLDQGLQFLIQYYNGEERAKGNILERFSAQQFPDLHSELNLSSLELGDSALYFCASSVAPADRGAYEQYFGPGTRLTVT.